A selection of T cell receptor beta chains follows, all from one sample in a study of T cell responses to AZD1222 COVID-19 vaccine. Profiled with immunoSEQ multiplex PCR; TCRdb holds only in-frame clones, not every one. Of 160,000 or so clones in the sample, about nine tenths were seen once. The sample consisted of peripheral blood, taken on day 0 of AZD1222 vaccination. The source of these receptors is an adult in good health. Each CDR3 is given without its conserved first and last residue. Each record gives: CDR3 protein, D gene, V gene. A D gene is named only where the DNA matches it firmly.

ASSFTPLGNTIY | - | TRBV6-5
ASSSIGPNQPQH | - | TRBV7-2
ASSLHYNTEAF | - | TRBV4-3
ASSESGDKSYEQY | - | TRBV25-1
ASSLAGELF | - | TRBV7-8
ASSLGLAGGVATGELF | TRBD2 | TRBV5-1
ASSHWTVEAF | - | TRBV11-2
ASSQGVIITYGYT | - | TRBV4-1
ASSPGYGNTIY | - | TRBV27
ASSKAGGPYEQY | TRBD2 | TRBV6-2/TRBV6-3
ASKGTGVYEQY | TRBD1 | TRBV6-5
ASGRVRNEQF | TRBD2 | TRBV6-5
ASSVATGVGNTIY | TRBD1 | TRBV9
ASSLSGSAPQH | - | TRBV28
ASSQEVSGNTEAF | - | TRBV3-1/TRBV3-2
ASSQDLQGRQY | - | TRBV3-1/TRBV3-2
ASSPSTAGGYT | - | TRBV16
AWAGQATEKLF | TRBD1 | TRBV30
ASSLSGNSQPQH | - | TRBV7-8
ASSYVLHNEQF | - | TRBV6-2/TRBV6-3
ASTATGGSEAF | TRBD1 | TRBV28
ASWGGGPYEQY | - | TRBV27
ASSQRTGEGQPQH | TRBD1 | TRBV27
ASMGGNQPQH | - | TRBV6-6
ASSLTPGSLH | - | TRBV5-6
ASGLVSERNQPQH | - | TRBV12-5
ASRSVGASSGANVLT | - | TRBV19
ASSPWGGVNTEAF | - | TRBV19
ASSGDRDYT | TRBD1 | TRBV5-1
ASSPDAGSGNTIY | - | TRBV5-4
ASSQEGSPRTDTQY | - | TRBV4-2